This T cell receptor beta chain appears in the sequencing data of a study of T cells in Graves' hyperthyroidism and ophthalmopathy. Across the whole study: The blood sample was taken at first diagnosis, before treatment began.

The TCR beta CDR3 regions underwent amplification using RNA transcripts as the source. Initially, a first-round RT-PCR of the TCR CDR3 employed the HTBI primer set. In TCRdb, the multiplex PCR reads were re-called with MiXCR into one record per CDR3 protein. The sample holds about 400,000 distinct CDR3 sequences; approximately 15% are singletons and the top ten take approximately 13%. Findings of the study overall: Clonotypes that were expanded in thyroid above 0.001 mostly appeared in blood too.

The sample holds many counts of this clonotype. Its matching antigen is unknown. The sample was blood. The sequence was obtained from a man aged 18 to 30 with Graves' ophthalmopathy.

The CDR3 protein is CASSWGFGQMNTEAFF. The CDR3 DNA follows: TGCGCCAGCAGCTGGGGTTTCGGACAAATGAACACTGAAGCTTTCTTT. The chain uses TRBV5-1 and TRBJ1-1; tentatively, D is TRBD1 (5 bases). V dropped 3 bases and J dropped 0 bases, with 15 bases sitting between them. The CDR3 runs 16 residues. Germline lookup yields CDR1 SGHRS and CDR2 YFSETQ.